This T cell receptor (beta chain) was found in a study of human T cells and chemical hapten exposure. This clonotype was seen a handful of times. Germline CDR1 and CDR2: SGHDT and YYEEEE. The CDR3 is made up of 16 amino acids. The V gene end was trimmed by 3 bases and the J gene end by 5 bases; junction bases not matched to a gene: 13. TCRdb used MiXCR to reprocess the RACE reads, holding one entry per CDR3 protein. The sample lists 180,000 or so distinct CDR3 sequences; 20% to 25% were seen once. Time point noted: patch test 1, 2 weeks after DPC sensitization. The treatment was: therapeutic diphenylcyclopropenone sensitization with weekly scalp DPC. Unfractionated whole blood yielded the extracted total RNA.

This TCR was sampled from a woman aged 45-59 years with alopecia areata. Some clones in this sample may be carry-over from other donors' samples. The rearrangement links TRBV5-6 to TRBJ1-2, with 7 bases matching TRBD1. Sequences were derived from whole blood, sampled in connection with sensitization to the hapten diphenylcyclopropenone (DPC). The CDR3 region is CASSYTGARLGYGYTF. CDR3 coding DNA: TGTGCCAGCAGCTATACAGGGGCCCGCCTGGGATATGGCTACACCTTC.